The 4 T cell receptor beta chains in this list originate from one sample, sequenced in a study of blood T cells in healthy people across ages. The second PCR ran roughly 7 to 12 cycles with a sample-barcoded 5' primer and J-beta primers. TCRdb itself ran the 5' RACE reads through MiXCR, one entry per CDR3 protein. The sample carries 1.5 million to 2 million distinct CDR3 sequences, roughly 27% recorded once. Input material: blood. The origin of the receptors is a woman aged 25-40 years in good health.

This clonotype has more than one count but fewer than ten. The V and J genes are TRBV7-2 and TRBJ2-7, with 9 bases matching TRBD2. From germline, CDR1 is SGHTA and CDR2 FQGNSA. CDR3 length equals 16 residues. Trimming took 6 bases from V and 6 from J; bases not matched to a gene: 15. CDR3 sequence reads: CASSSNLAGAGSEQYF. CDR3 DNA: TGTGCCAGCAGTTCAAACTTAGCGGGAGCGGGGAGCGAGCAGTACTTC. Full variable domain (rest looked up from reference TRBV7-2 and TRBJ2-7): GAGVSQSPSNKVTEKGKDVELRCDPISGHTALYWYRQSLGQGLEFLIYFQGNSAPDKSGLPSDRFSAERTGGSVSTLTIQRTQQEDSAVYLCASSSNLAGAGSEQYFGPGTRLTVT.

This clonotype has a handful of counts. The rearrangement joins TRBV6-5 to TRBJ2-4; a possible D gene is TRBD2 (5 bases). This CDR3 contains 14 residues. Germline V gene sequence: CDR1 MNHEY, CDR2 SVGAGI. The V and J ends lost 6 bases and 1 base respectively, with 10 bases between them. The CDR3 is CASRGWEAKNIQYF. The CDR3 coding sequence is TGTGCCAGCAGGGGGTGGGAGGCCAAAAACATTCAGTACTTC.

This chain joins TRBV20-1 and TRBJ1-2; D unresolved. Between the trimmed V and J ends, which lost 7 bases and 6 bases, there was a span of 12 bases. The germline gives CDR1 DFQATT, CDR2 SNEGSKA (reference sequence). CDR3 length: 11 amino acids. The CDR3 here is CSVRSGNGYTF. Here the CDR3 DNA reads TGCAGTGTCAGGTCGGGGAATGGCTACACCTTC.

This clonotype was counted a single time. The chain employs TRBV18 and TRBJ2-3; D might be TRBD1 (6 bases). V was pared by 2 bases and J by 5 bases, with 11 bases between. The CDR3 has 14 amino acids. CDR1 and CDR2 from the germline V gene are KGHSH and LQKENI. The DNA for the CDR3 is TGTGCCAGCTCACCAAACAGGGTGAGAGATACGCAGTATTTT. It encodes CASSPNRVRDTQYF.